The clone carrying this TCR beta chain has more than one count but fewer than ten. Antigen specificity is unknown. This entry belongs to a study of T cells in Graves' hyperthyroidism and ophthalmopathy. Study-wide results and caveats: Patients with ophthalmopathy were separated from those with stable hyperthyroidism by a 13 V-J model.

The V end was cut by 2 bases, the J end by 8 bases, with 13 bases between. CDR3 length equals 14 residues. Germline V gives CDR1 SGDLS, CDR2 YYNGEE. Amplification targeted TCR beta CDR3 regions from RNA transcripts. The HTBI primer set was used in a first-round RT-PCR of the TCR CDR3. TCRdb re-derived calls from the multiplex PCR reads in MiXCR, one entry per CDR3 protein. The profile covers more than 650,000 distinct CDR3 sequences, with less than 15% appearing a single time and 10% taken by the ten largest. Calling Graves' hyperthyroidism stable meant ophthalmopathy did not progress within 18 months. Newly diagnosed hyperthyroidism patients aged 18 to 65 years had disease lasting under 2 months.

This sequence was found in a woman under 30 with Graves' hyperthyroidism. The chain couples TRBV9 to TRBJ1-4; a possible D gene is TRBD1 (6 bases). Sequences were obtained from blood. CDR3 protein: CASSVFEGGEKLFF. The CDR3 DNA follows: TGTGCCAGCAGCGTCTTCGAGGGGGGAGAAAAACTGTTTTTT.